The 10 T cell receptor beta chains below come from one sample, sequenced in a study of identical twins. TCRdb processed the 5' RACE reads anew with MiXCR; each CDR3 protein has one entry. The sample has about 190,000 distinct CDR3 sequences, about 16% seen once. The sample was also linked to a second study, of T cells expressing NK-cell markers.

Sequenced input: CD8+ T cells sorted from blood. The receptor source for this set is a young woman in good health.

This clonotype has a handful of counts. The CDR3 nucleotides are TGTGCCAGCAGCTTAGAAAACAATGAGCAGTTCTTC. Its protein is CASSLENNEQFF. The chain couples TRBV11-2 to TRBJ2-1, with D hard to call. Deletions cut 0 bases from V and 5 bases from J, with 2 bases between. There are 12 residues in the CDR3. Germline V lookup: CDR1 SGHAT, CDR2 FQNNGV.

The V and J genes are TRBV5-6 and TRBJ2-7; TRBD1 aligns across 8 bases. V shed 9 bases, J shed 0 bases, and the junction held 8 bases outside the gene matches. CDR3 length equals 14 residues. CDR1 SGHDT and CDR2 YYEEEE come from the germline V gene. The DNA of the CDR3 is TGTGCCACCCTCGGACAGGGCGACTCCTACGAGCAGTACTTC. Its translation: CATLGQGDSYEQYF.

The CDR3 spells CASSLEPLAGGQETQYF. CDR3 in DNA: TGCGCCAGCAGCTTGGAACCCCTAGCGGGAGGCCAAGAGACCCAGTACTTC. This chain links TRBV5-1 with TRBJ2-5, with TRBD2 matching over 11 bases. CDR1 is SGHRS, CDR2 YFSETQ, per germline. This CDR3 has 17 amino acids. Unmatched junction bases numbered 5, after V lost 0 bases and J lost 1 base.

This clonotype has only a few counts. This chain joins TRBV14 and TRBJ1-1; 7 bases are a match to TRBD1. V lost 2 bases, J lost 0 bases, and 3 bases stayed unmatched. Germline CDR1 SGHDN, CDR2 FVKESK. The CDR3 has 15 residues. For the CDR3, the DNA is TGTGCCAGCAGCCAAACGGGACAGTTGAACACTGAAGCTTTCTTT. Its translation is CASSQTGQLNTEAFF.

This clonotype was counted only a few times. The chain couples TRBV9 to TRBJ2-1; D not resolved. The V gene lost 6 bases and the J gene lost 2 bases, with 12 bases spanning the gap. Germline V gives CDR1 SGDLS, CDR2 YYNGEE. This CDR3 region has 14 residues. This CDR3 is CASNPEPTYNEQFF. The CDR3 bases are TGTGCCAGCAATCCAGAGCCGACCTACAATGAGCAGTTCTTC.

This clonotype has a handful of counts. The chain has TRBV7-9 and TRBJ2-7, with D possibly TRBD2 on 6 matching bases. The CDR3 covers 14 residues. Germline loops: CDR1 SEHNR, CDR2 FQNEAQ (reference sequence). Deletions cut 5 bases from V and 3 bases from J, with 14 bases between. The DNA for the CDR3 is TGTGCCAGCAGCGCCGGGACTCTCGACTACGAGCAGTACTTC. As protein: CASSAGTLDYEQYF.

V usage is TRBV12-3 or TRBV12-4 and J usage is TRBJ2-1; TRBD2 aligns across 11 bases. The ends lost 2 bases at V and 5 bases at J; junction bases unmatched: 8. The CDR3 has 17 residues. CDR3 nucleotides: TGTGCCAGCAGTTTAATCCAAGGGGGACTAGCGGACAATGAGCAGTTCTTC. It encodes CASSLIQGGLADNEQFF.

The chain couples TRBV30 to TRBJ2-3; 10 bases map to TRBD2. Germline CDR1 reads GTSNPN; CDR2 reads SVGIG (reference sequence). The CDR3 extends over 13 amino acids. J lost 4 bases, V lost 5 bases, and 3 bases had no gene match. DNA for the CDR3: TGTGCCTGGTGCCTAGCGGGAGCAGATACGCAGTATTTT. Protein: CAWCLAGADTQYF.

V gene TRBV7-2 combines with J gene TRBJ2-1, with a tentative D call TRBD2 (6 bases). Germline CDR1 SGHTA, CDR2 FQGNSA. Trimming shortened V by 5 bases and J by 7 bases, and 15 bases separated the two germline ends. The CDR3 consists of 14 residues. The DNA of the CDR3 is TGTGCCAGCAGCCCCTTGGGAGGTGGGAATGAGCAGTTCTTC. Amino acid sequence: CASSPLGGGNEQFF.

This rearrangement joins TRBV19 to TRBJ2-1; D is unresolved. CDR1 LNHDA and CDR2 SQIVND come from the germline V gene (reference sequence). Trimming pared 3 bases from V and 5 bases from J, leaving 8 bases between. This CDR3 has 13 residues. Here the CDR3 reads CASSISGHNEQFF. The DNA of the CDR3 is TGTGCCAGTAGTATTAGTGGCCACAATGAGCAGTTCTTC.